This paragraph reports one TCR beta chain. Its antigen remains unidentified. The PCR had 60 Vbeta and 13 Jbeta primers. Clones were read by immunoSEQ multiplex PCR, and TCRdb kept only the in-frame ones, dropping some. The table lists over 100,000 clones, around 70% of them singletons. The data belong to a study of cytomegalovirus exposure and HLA in healthy donors. Study results and caveats: Per a later analysis, HLA-associated TCR beta chains showed more clonal expansion than other, equally common TCR beta chains.

Germline V gene sequence: CDR1 SGHKS, CDR2 YYEKEE (reference sequence). This CDR3 contains 15 residues. Trimming took 0 bases from V and 5 from J, leaving 9 bases between them. V usage is TRBV5-5 and J usage is TRBJ1-6; D remains unclear. Sequenced input: PBMCs. The sequence derives from a man in his thirties or forties in good health and CMV-seropositive. The CDR3 DNA is TGTGCCAGCAGCTTGGAAGGCGGGGATAATTCACCCCTCCACTTT. This translates into CASSLEGGDNSPLHF.